What follows are 8 T cell receptor beta chains derived from one specimen sequenced in a study of blood T cell repertoires in COVID-19. TCRdb's copy holds only in-frame clones and misses some; the assay was immunoSEQ multiplex PCR. This sample yields about 350,000 clones, of which about 90% are seen a single time; about 6% belongs to the top ten. The sequenced sample consisted of peripheral blood. These receptor sequences come from a woman in her forties or fifties with COVID-19, enrolled during active disease.

CDR3 region: CASSGPREWGVRNEQFF. As DNA, the CDR3 is TGTGCCAGCAGCGGACCGCGGGAGTGGGGGGTACGGAATGAGCAGTTCTTC. The chain has TRBV9 and TRBJ2-1; 7 nucleotides agree with TRBD2. CDR3 size: 17 residues. Germline lookup yields CDR1 SGDLS and CDR2 YYNGEE. V shed 3 bases, J shed 7 bases, and the junction held 16 bases outside the gene matches.

This clone was counted once. The chain employs TRBV4-1 and TRBJ1-3; D possibly corresponds to TRBD1 (6 bases). The CDR3 is made up of 16 amino acids. Trimming stripped 4 bases from V and 4 bases from J, with 17 bases between. The germline V gene encodes CDR1 MGHRA and CDR2 YSYEKL. CDR3 region: CASSPQPGGPGNTIYF. DNA of the CDR3: TGCGCCAGCAGCCCACAACCCGGGGGGCCGGGAAACACCATATATTTT.

The chain combines TRBV2 with TRBJ1-6, with D uncertain. Germline assignment: CDR1 SNHLY and CDR2 FYNNEI. V shed 7 bases and J shed 6 bases, with 13 bases lying between them. CDR3 size: 14 residues. This CDR3 reads CASTVSFSNSPLHF. CDR3 bases: TGTGCCAGCACGGTTTCTTTCTCTAATTCACCCCTCCACTTT.

This clone has just a few counts. The rearrangement links TRBV6-5 to TRBJ1-1; D gene ambiguous. Trimming removed 8 bases from V and 10 bases from J, with 14 bases in between. The CDR3 length is 11 residues. Looked up from germline, CDR1 is MNHEY and CDR2 is SVGAGI. CDR3 DNA sequence: TGTGCCAGCCTTATCACGGGGAGAGCTTTCTTT. Protein: CASLITGRAFF.

The V gene is TRBV21-1, the J gene TRBJ2-3; the table's D call, TRBD2, was not checked against the DNA. TRBV21-1 is termed a pseudogene. The CDR3 covers 14 residues. In DNA form, the CDR3 reads TGTGCCAGCAGGCAGCGGTATGATACAGATACGCAGTATTTT. Translation gives CASRQRYDTDTQYF.

This clone was seen once. The chain is built from TRBV15 and TRBJ2-6; 7 bases fit TRBD1. The trim removed 0 bases at V and 0 bases at J, leaving 14 bases unmatched. Germline CDR1 is LNHNV and CDR2 is YYDKDF (reference sequence). This CDR3 is 21 amino acids long. The CDR3 DNA reads TGTGCCACCAGCAGAGATCCCGTTTCCGGGACAGAGTCCTCTGGGGCCAACGTCCTGACTTTC. This gives the protein CATSRDPVSGTESSGANVLTF.

This clone appeared a single time. The rearrangement links TRBV19 to TRBJ1-1; D gene uncertain. The CDR3 sequence is 14 residues long. V was cut by 5 bases and J by 2 bases, with 12 bases left in between. From germline, CDR1 is LNHDA and CDR2 SQIVND (reference sequence). The DNA of the CDR3 is TGTGCCAGTAGTCCCAACAGTGACAACACTGAAGCTTTCTTT. Amino acids: CASSPNSDNTEAFF.

The gene calls are TRBV5-8 and TRBJ1-1; no firm D call. V was cut by 5 bases and J by 1 base, with 15 bases left in between. This CDR3 region has 15 residues. Germline loops: CDR1 SGHTS, CDR2 YDEGEE. CDR3 DNA: TGTGCCAGCAGAGGCTATGGCGGTTGGAACACTGAAGCTTTCTTT. Its protein is CASRGYGGWNTEAFF.